This T cell receptor (beta chain) was observed in a study of low-dose radiotherapy and immunotherapy resistance in tumors. Across the whole study: Across 26 weeks, 13 Gy in total went to Cohort 2, delivered as 1 Gy per fraction every two weeks. Every two weeks, one day ahead of radiation and immunotherapy, cyclophosphamide 200 mg/m2 was given (intravenously).

TRAV and TRBV primers primed cDNA for both TCRalpha and TCRbeta. A constant-region primer paired with the V-primer adapter amplified TCRs over 20 PCR cycles. Each CDR3 protein is one row after TCRdb ran MiXCR on the reads. The data show 80,000 to 90,000 distinct CDR3 sequences, 15% to 20% seen once. Time point noted: before trial treatment. Those who qualified had advanced solid tumors (lacking tumor-infiltrating lymphocytes). This clonotype was counted at least ten times. V lost 6 bases, J lost 5 bases, and 8 bases stayed unmatched. The CDR3 covers 14 residues. Germline lookup yields CDR1 SQVTM and CDR2 ANQGSEA.

This clonotype originated in a male donor with prostate cancer. The sample was PBMCs, taken before treatment. J is TRBJ1-2 and V is TRBV29-1; 11 positions agree with TRBD1. The CDR3 loop is CSVGTGGIAYGYTF. CDR3 nucleotides: TGCAGCGTGGGGACAGGGGGGATCGCATATGGCTACACCTTC. Together with reference TRBV29-1 and TRBJ1-2, the CDR3 gives the full variable domain: SAVISQKPSRDICQRGTSLTIQCQVDSQVTMMFWYRQQPGQSLTLIATANQGSEATYESGFVIDKFPISRPNLTFSTLTVSNMSPEDSSIYLCSVGTGGIAYGYTFGSGTRLTVV.